This T cell receptor (beta chain) was captured in a study of OX40 agonist ivuxolimab in advanced cancers. Repertoires were generated with immunoSEQ multiplex PCR, while TCRdb's copy carries only in-frame clones and drops some. The table lists about 45,000 clones, around nine tenths of them singletons. The sequencing used CD4+ or CD8+ T cells sorted from blood, collected in a trial of the OX40 agonist ivuxolimab. This receptor was obtained from an adult with an advanced solid tumor such as melanoma, head and neck, liver or kidney cancer.

This CDR3 reads CSVEGQLRLATDTQYF. DNA of the CDR3: TGCAGCGTTGAAGGACAGTTGAGGCTAGCAACAGATACGCAGTATTTT. The V gene is TRBV29-1, the J gene TRBJ2-3, with D possibly being TRBD1 or TRBD2 (5 bases each). The germline V and J ends were trimmed by 1 base and 3 bases, with 17 bases remaining between them. Germline values: CDR1 SQVTM, CDR2 ANQGSEA. The CDR3 has 16 amino acids.